This T cell receptor beta chain was found in a study of memory CD4+ T cells and cytomegalovirus serostatus. Using immunoSEQ multiplex PCR, the repertoire was profiled, and TCRdb retains in-frame clones only, with some absent. The data show roughly 28,000 clones, with around 76% seen just once and roughly 1.1% held by the top ten. Single viable CD3+CD4+CD8-CD45RO+ cells were sorted as the memory CD4+ T cells. V shed 9 bases and J 7 bases; nucleotides not matched to a gene: 14. This CDR3 has 15 amino acids. Germline CDR1 reads MNHEY; CDR2 reads SMNVEV (reference sequence). The V call is TRBV27, the J call TRBJ1-4, with TRBD1 matching over 7 bases. Sequences were obtained from memory CD4+ T cells from blood. The sequence derives from an adult in good health and CMV-seronegative. CDR3 sequence: CASWSPRGPSEKLFF. The CDR3 bases are TGTGCCAGTTGGAGTCCGAGGGGGCCGAGTGAAAAACTGTTTTTT.